Here is one T cell receptor beta chain with its context. In the original processing: Nucleated cell number was recorded as an estimate derived from reference gene primer amplification. Libraries were prepared by immunoSEQ multiplex PCR; TCRdb keeps only in-frame clonotypes and omits some of them. That table furnishes V, J and clone size, whereas the DNA furnished D and trimming. The sample has some 140,000 clones, 79% seen once. These data come from a study of blood T cell repertoires in COVID-19. The wider study: From T cells, B-cell-depleted T cells, or PBMCs came the material, which was cDNA or gDNA.

The V end lost 1 base, the J end lost 5 bases, and 15 bases lay between the germline ends. Germline V CDR1 and CDR2: SGHNT, YYREEE (reference sequence). This CDR3 region has 15 residues. The receptor was derived from a woman between 65 and 79 years old with COVID-19, enrolled during active disease. Specimen: peripheral blood. This chain joins TRBV5-4 and TRBJ1-1; possible D gene TRBD1, 5 bases. CDR3 coding DNA: TGTGCCAGCAGCTTGTCCGGGACTTCGGGGACTGAAGCTTTCTTT. Protein product: CASSLSGTSGTEAFF. Together with reference TRBV5-4 and TRBJ1-1, the CDR3 gives the full variable domain: ETGVTQSPTHLIKTRGQQVTLRCSSQSGHNTVSWYQQALGQGPQFIFQYYREEENGRGNFPPRFSGLQFPNYSSELNVNALELDDSALYLCASSLSGTSGTEAFFGQGTRLTVV.